This T cell receptor beta chain was observed in a study of cytomegalovirus exposure and HLA in healthy donors. Study-wide background: The study's early data release held some 85 million unique TCRs from HLA-typed donors.

Healthy donors of bone marrow made up the group. Use of 60 Vbeta and 13 Jbeta primers characterized the PCR. Only in-frame clones appear in the TCRdb table, and some are missing; sequencing was by immunoSEQ multiplex PCR. In all, the sample yields about 200,000 clones. In regard to this clone: As yet, its antigen is unknown.

Trimming took 3 bases from V and 0 from J, leaving 11 bases between them. The CDR3 runs to 15 residues. Per germline, CDR1 LNHDA and CDR2 SQIVND (reference sequence). The study's findings and limits: Cytomegalovirus-associated TCR beta chains were listed, numbering over 150.

The genes are TRBV19 and TRBJ1-2, with D tentatively TRBD1 (5 bases). The source is a boy aged 5-17 years in good health and CMV-seronegative. Sequenced input: PBMCs. This chain's CDR3 is CASSISATANYGYTF. The CDR3 DNA reads as TGTGCCAGTAGTATCTCTGCGACAGCTAACTATGGCTACACCTTC.